A selection of T cell receptor beta chains follows, all from one sample in a study of T cells after yellow fever vaccination. MiXCR, applied by TCRdb to the 5' RACE reads, yields one record per CDR3 protein. This sample yields 110,000 to 150,000 distinct CDR3 sequences, of which about 7% are seen a single time; under 0.7% belongs to the top ten. The sequencing here drew on CD4+ T cells sorted from PBMCs, taken 10 days after the yellow fever booster vaccination. The receptor set was obtained from a man under 40 who received the YFV17D yellow fever vaccine. The CDR3 runs from the conserved cysteine through the conserved F or W.

V	J	CDR3
TRBV18	TRBJ1-5	CASSQQNSNQPQHF
TRBV30	TRBJ2-1	CAWNPGQGKQFF
TRBV12-3/TRBV12-4	TRBJ2-1	CASRDVSSYNEQFF
TRBV5-1	TRBJ2-2	CASSLKGEGSGELFF
TRBV9	TRBJ2-3	CASSVAASTDTQYF
TRBV7-6	TRBJ1-1	CASSSTTGLNTEAFF
TRBV5-1	TRBJ2-1	CASSLPRNSYNEQFF
TRBV28	TRBJ2-5	CASSSTSGTNMTQYF
TRBV5-1	TRBJ2-1	CASKEVPFGSMPSNYNEQFF
TRBV19	TRBJ2-2	CASSPTGTGELFF
TRBV5-6	TRBJ2-7	CASSLASGRSYEQYF